A selection of T cell receptor beta chains follows, all from one sample in a study of T cells after posttransplantation cyclophosphamide. Clones were read by immunoSEQ multiplex PCR, and TCRdb kept only the in-frame ones, dropping some. The sample yields 10,000 to 15,000 clones, about 80% seen once. Sequenced input: memory CD4+ T cells sorted from PBMCs. The receptors stem from a middle-aged man in good health, CMV-negative, and a related stem cell transplant donor. Both conserved end residues are part of each CDR3. The order of the fields is CDR3 DNA, CDR3 protein, D gene, V gene, clone size, J gene. D genes are given only for firm matches. Some rows mark clone size as missing; the rest say once, few, many or name a class of expanded clone.

TGTGCCAGCAGCCTGGGGGGGACTAGCGGCTACAATGAGCAGTTCTTC,CASSLGGTSGYNEQFF,TRBD2,TRBV7-3,once,TRBJ2-1
TGTGCCAGCAGCATCGCCGGGACAGGGATCTACGAGCAGTACTTC,CASSIAGTGIYEQYF,TRBD1,TRBV9,-,TRBJ2-7
TGTGCCAGCAGCGCCGAGGGTAGCGGGAGGGCCGACACCGGGGAGCTGTTTTTT,CASSAEGSGRADTGELFF,TRBD2,TRBV9,-,TRBJ2-2
TGTGCCAGTAGTAAGTCATCCGGGACAGAGAACTATGGCTACACCTTC,CASSKSSGTENYGYTF,TRBD1,TRBV19,-,TRBJ1-2
TGTGCCTGGGAGACAGGTTTGAACACTGAAGCTTTCTTT,CAWETGLNTEAFF,-,TRBV30,-,TRBJ1-1
TGTGCCAGCAGCGATCGGGGTAGATCCTACAATGAGCAGTTCTTC,CASSDRGRSYNEQFF,-,TRBV5-4,-,TRBJ2-1
TGTGCCAGCTCACCACCCGTTTCTATGACTAGCTGGGAATACAATGAGCAGTTCTTC,CASSPPVSMTSWEYNEQFF,TRBD2,TRBV18,few,TRBJ2-1
TGTGCTAGCAGCTTAGGATATCCGAGCAATGAGCAGTTCTTC,CASSLGYPSNEQFF,-,TRBV7-7,few,TRBJ2-1
TGTGCCAGCAGCTTAGCGCGCGGGGGCGCCTTAGGAGGCTACACCTTC,CASSLARGGALGGYTF,-,TRBV7-2,once,TRBJ1-2
TGTGCCATACAGGGTGGCACAGATACGCAGTATTTT,CAIQGGTDTQYF,-,TRBV27,-,TRBJ2-3
TGCGCCAGCAGCTTTTTCTTGTCCGGGACAAACACCGGGGAGCTGTTTTTT,CASSFFLSGTNTGELFF,-,TRBV5-1,once,TRBJ2-2
TGTGCCAGCAGTGAAGTCTCACTTTCGAACACCGGGGAGCTGTTTTTT,CASSEVSLSNTGELFF,-,TRBV2,-,TRBJ2-2
TGTGCCAGCAGCCTACGTGATCGGACAGGGGGGGGTGGGGCCAACGTCCTGACTTTC,CASSLRDRTGGGGANVLTF,TRBD1,TRBV9,-,TRBJ2-6
TGTGCCAGCAGTTACTCGAACAGGGTGGCTGGCTACACCTTC,CASSYSNRVAGYTF,-,TRBV6-5,-,TRBJ1-2
TGTGCCAGCAGCTTACATAGCGGGGGGTACCAAGAGACCCAGTACTTC,CASSLHSGGYQETQYF,TRBD2,TRBV7-9,-,TRBJ2-5
TGTGCCAGCAGAGCGGGGGCAGATACGCAGTATTTT,CASRAGADTQYF,TRBD2,TRBV28,-,TRBJ2-3
TGTGCCAGCAGCATCGGACAGGAGGGCTCGGGTGGCTACACCTTC,CASSIGQEGSGGYTF,TRBD1,TRBV7-9,once,TRBJ1-2
TGTGCCAGTAGTATAGATAGAAGTTCTAGCACAGATACGCAGTATTTT,CASSIDRSSSTDTQYF,-,TRBV19,-,TRBJ2-3